A single sample is the source of the 29 T cell receptor beta chains below, sequenced in a study of PD-1 blockade in classical Hodgkin lymphoma. The time point was: cycle 4 day 1 (C4D1), after more than five weeks of nivolumab. Each patient relapsed following autologous stem cell transplantation, and prior brentuximab vedotin exposure differed. TCRdb's table, derived via immunoSEQ multiplex PCR, lists solely in-frame clones and lacks some. The data hold about 47,000 clones, with 70% to 80% observed a single time. Here the sequenced sample was peripheral blood mononuclear cells (PBMCs), taken before the fourth cycle of nivolumab. The source is a human donor with classical Hodgkin lymphoma.

The chain joins TRBV10-1 to TRBJ2-3, with D perhaps given as TRBD1 or TRBD2 (5 bases each). The V end was cut by 3 bases, the J end by 3 bases, with 13 bases between. The germline CDR1 and CDR2 sequences are WNHNN and SYGVQD (reference sequence). CDR3 length: 15 residues. CDR3 DNA: TGCGCCAGCAGTGAAGTGGGAGCAGGGACAGATACGCAGTATTTT. It codes for CASSEVGAGTDTQYF.

The chain links TRBV19 to TRBJ2-5; no firm D call. Per the germline V gene, CDR1 is LNHDA and CDR2 is SQIVND (reference sequence). V was shortened by 5 bases and J by 2 bases, with 9 bases between the two germline ends. The CDR3 runs 13 residues. The CDR3 coding sequence is TGTGCCAGTAGTCAGAATAGACAAGAGACCCAGTACTTC. Translated, it gives CASSQNRQETQYF.

This clone showed up just once. The chain has TRBV10-3 and TRBJ1-2; D uncertain. CDR3 length equals 15 residues. V lost 5 bases and J lost 4, with 17 bases in between. CDR1 is ENHRY, CDR2 SYGVKD, per germline. The CDR3 DNA reads as TGTGCCATCAGTTACTCAGTGACCGACGCCTATGGCTACACCTTC. Protein: CAISYSVTDAYGYTF.

The rearrangement links TRBV20-1 to TRBJ1-1; a weak D match, TRBD1 (6 bases). Trimming cost V 5 bases and J 8 bases, with 12 bases left between them. CDR3 size: 11 residues. Germline V CDR1 and CDR2: DFQATT, SNEGSKA (reference sequence). The CDR3 sequence is CSAGVTGEAFF. DNA of the CDR3: TGCAGTGCTGGAGTAACAGGGGAAGCTTTCTTT.

This clone ranks as medium-sized (0.01 to 0.1%). The chain joins TRBV11-3 to TRBJ2-7; D may be TRBD2 (5 bases). Germline values: CDR1 SGHNT, CDR2 YENEEA. The CDR3 is 13 residues long. Trimming cost V 3 bases and J 1 base, with 7 bases left between them. The CDR3 loop reads CASSFEGSYEQYF. The CDR3 DNA is TGTGCCAGCAGCTTTGAGGGTTCCTACGAGCAGTACTTC.

J is TRBJ1-3 and V is TRBV21-1. TRBV21-1 counts as a pseudogene. The CDR3 is 15 amino acids. CDR3 nucleotide sequence: TGTGCCAGCAGCCCCCAGTCGGGGCTGGGAAACACCATATATTTT. The encoded protein is CASSPQSGLGNTIYF.

The J gene is TRBJ2-7, the V gene TRBV5-4; tentative D call: TRBD1 (5 bases). Germline assignment: CDR1 SGHNT and CDR2 YYREEE (reference sequence). This CDR3 has 13 amino acids. The V and J ends lost 2 bases and 2 bases respectively, with 8 bases between them. CDR3 in DNA: TGTGCCAGCAGCTTAACAGGAGCCTACGAGCAGTACTTC. Translation: CASSLTGAYEQYF.

V gene TRBV7-2 combines with J gene TRBJ1-4; 10 positions agree with TRBD1. The length of the CDR3 is 15 residues. Germline V gene data show CDR1 as SGHTA and CDR2 as FQGNSA. V shed 5 bases and J 3 bases; nucleotides not matched to a gene: 3. The CDR3 bases are TGTGCCAGCAGCAACGGACAGGGGGCTAATGAAAAACTGTTTTTT. Protein product: CASSNGQGANEKLFF.

V usage is TRBV4-2 and J usage is TRBJ2-3, with TRBD2 identical over 11 bases. Trimming cost V 5 bases and J 2 bases; bases outside gene matches: 9. The CDR3 has 17 residues. Germline V gene data show CDR1 as LGHNA and CDR2 as YNFKEQ. The CDR3 DNA is TGTGCCAGCAGCACCTTGACTAGCGGGGAGTTCACAGATACGCAGTATTTT. Amino acid sequence: CASSTLTSGEFTDTQYF.

V usage is TRBV5-1 and J usage is TRBJ1-1; a weak D match, TRBD1 (5 bases). From germline, CDR1 is SGHRS and CDR2 YFSETQ. The CDR3 has 14 residues. V was trimmed by 5 bases and J by 1 base, leaving 12 bases between them. The CDR3 loop is CASRYDSTNTEAFF. CDR3 bases: TGCGCCAGCAGATACGACAGTACGAACACTGAAGCTTTCTTT.

The chain combines TRBV5-1 with TRBJ2-7; 8 bases are a match to TRBD1. Looked up from germline, CDR1 is SGHRS and CDR2 is YFSETQ. Germline trimming cut 3 bases from V and 0 bases from J; bases unmatched to any gene: 5. The CDR3 is 15 residues long. CDR3 residues: CASSSRQGPSYEQYF. The DNA of the CDR3 is TGCGCCAGCAGCTCTCGACAGGGGCCCTCCTACGAGCAGTACTTC.

The V and J genes are TRBV6-1 and TRBJ2-3, with TRBD2 as a possible D gene (6 bases). Looked up from germline, CDR1 is MNHNS and CDR2 is SASEGT. Trimming removed 7 bases from V and 6 bases from J, with 14 bases in between. The length of the CDR3 is 13 residues. The CDR3 DNA follows: TGTGCCAGCACCAGAGTGCTAGCGGATACGCAGTATTTT. Translation gives CASTRVLADTQYF.

The gene calls are TRBV27 and TRBJ1-1; no clear D. This CDR3 has 12 amino acids. V lost 8 bases, J lost 0 bases, and 7 bases lay in between. Germline lookup yields CDR1 MNHEY and CDR2 SMNVEV (reference sequence). The CDR3 sequence is CASYKMNTEAFF. CDR3 DNA sequence: TGTGCCAGCTATAAGATGAACACTGAAGCTTTCTTT.

The chain links TRBV2 to TRBJ2-1; TRBD2 aligns across 12 bases. With V trimmed by 10 bases and J by 5 bases, 3 bases remained unmatched. CDR3 length: 13 residues. Germline V gene lookup returns CDR1 SNHLY and CDR2 FYNNEI. The CDR3 nucleotides are TGTGCCATGCGACTAGCGGGAGACAATGAGCAGTTCTTC. This translates into CAMRLAGDNEQFF. The full variable domain, its missing parts supplied by reference TRBV2 and TRBJ2-1, is EPEVTQTPSHQVTQMGQEVILRCVPISNHLYFYWYRQILGQKVEFLVSFYNNEISEKSEIFDDQFSVERPDGSNFTLKIRSTKLEDSAMYFCAMRLAGDNEQFFGPGTRLTVL.

The chain recombines TRBV11-2 with TRBJ1-4, with D perhaps TRBD1 (6 bases). The CDR3 contains 14 residues. CDR1 SGHAT and CDR2 FQNNGV come from the germline V gene. Trimming removed 5 bases at V and 2 bases at J, with 9 bases between. This chain's CDR3 is CASSGRGTNEKLFF. The DNA of the CDR3 is TGTGCCAGCAGCGGGAGGGGGACTAATGAAAAACTGTTTTTT. The full variable domain, completed using reference TRBV11-2 and TRBJ1-4, is EAGVAQSPRYKIIEKRQSVAFWCNPISGHATLYWYQQILGQGPKLLIQFQNNGVVDDSQLPKDRFSAERLKGVDSTLKIQPAKLEDSAVYLCASSGRGTNEKLFFGSGTQLSVL.

This clone has just one count. The CDR3 nucleotides read TGTGCCAGCAGCAAGATCTTACCGCTGTTTTCTAGCACAGATACGCAGTATTTT. It yields the protein CASSKILPLFSSTDTQYF. The rearrangement joins TRBV21-1 to TRBJ2-3. TRBV21-1 is noted as a pseudogene. The CDR3 sequence is 18 residues long.

The CDR3 protein is CASSQDRGGTEAFF. For the CDR3, the DNA is TGTGCCAGCAGCCAAGACAGGGGGGGCACTGAAGCTTTCTTT. V gene TRBV7-9 combines with J gene TRBJ1-1; 9 bases match TRBD1. The junction had 5 bases not matched to a gene; V was cut back by 5 bases and J by 4 bases. The CDR3 sequence is 14 residues long. CDR1 is SEHNR, CDR2 FQNEAQ, per germline (reference sequence).

This sequence joins TRBV5-4 and TRBJ2-3, with 15 bases that match TRBD2. CDR1 is SGHNT, CDR2 YYREEE, per germline (reference sequence). The CDR3 is made up of 17 amino acids. J gave up 4 bases and V 5 bases, and 8 bases lay outside the gene matches. The CDR3 region is CASRPGTSGRSADTQYF. The CDR3 coding sequence is TGTGCCAGCAGACCCGGGACTAGCGGGAGGAGTGCAGATACGCAGTATTTT.

Details on this clone: As the CDR3 is not closed by the conserved phenylalanine or tryptophan, this likely results from a read error. Because the CDR3's place on the DNA is in doubt, the DNA is left out and the CDR3 is given as listed by TCRdb. This chain connects TRBV29-1 to TRBJ2-3; the D call in the table, TRBD2, was not verified against the DNA. CDR1 and CDR2 from the germline V gene are SQVTM and ANQGSEA. From its first to its last residue, the CDR3 has 8 amino acids. CDR3 sequence reads: CSLPGGDL.

The chain combines TRBV9 with TRBJ2-4; the match to TRBD2 covers 9 bases. The CDR3 has 15 amino acids. Germline assignment: CDR1 SGDLS and CDR2 YYNGEE. Losses at the gene ends were 4 bases for V and 7 bases for J; bases not matched to a gene: 9. The CDR3 is CASSLGGGGANIQYF. For the CDR3, the DNA is TGTGCCAGCAGCCTCGGAGGCGGGGGGGCGAACATTCAGTACTTC. The whole variable domain, remainder taken from reference TRBV9 and TRBJ2-4, is DSGVTQTPKHLITATGQRVTLRCSPRSGDLSVYWYQQSLDQGLQFLIQYYNGEERAKGNILERFSAQQFPDLHSELNLSSLELGDSALYFCASSLGGGGANIQYFGAGTRLSVL.

The gene calls are TRBV15 and TRBJ2-5; no clear D. The J call is in doubt because the DNA end fits TRBJ2-7 better. The CDR3 length is 13 residues. Germline loops: CDR1 LNHNV, CDR2 YYDKDF (reference sequence). CDR3 residues: CATSTLVSYEQYF. The CDR3 DNA reads TGTGCCACCAGCACCTTAGTCTCCTACGAGCAGTACTTC.

The CDR3 here is CASSYDTYEQYF. DNA for the CDR3: TGTGCCAGCAGTTATGACACCTACGAGCAGTACTTC. The chain has TRBV6-5 and TRBJ2-7; D is uncertain. The germline CDR1 and CDR2 sequences are MNHEY and SVGAGI. Trimming took 3 bases from V and 2 from J, leaving 5 bases between them. The CDR3 totals 12 residues.

The chain is built from TRBV11-1 and TRBJ2-3; 10 bases map to TRBD2. The CDR3 runs to 15 residues. Germline V gene lookup returns CDR1 SGHAT and CDR2 FQDESV (reference sequence). V shed 5 bases, J shed 6 bases, and the junction held 8 bases outside the gene matches. CDR3 sequence: CASSPGTSVSDTQYF. The CDR3 DNA reads as TGTGCCAGCAGCCCCGGGACTAGCGTTTCCGATACGCAGTATTTT.

The chain recombines TRBV6-1 with TRBJ1-2; a possible D gene is TRBD1 (6 bases). Germline lookup yields CDR1 MNHNS and CDR2 SASEGT. The CDR3 sequence is 14 residues long. The germline V and J ends were trimmed by 6 bases and 8 bases, with 19 bases remaining between them. The CDR3 DNA sequence: TGTGCCAGCAGCAACAGGGAAACTTTGGGCGGCTACACCTTC. Translated, it gives CASSNRETLGGYTF.

About this clone: Other DNA sequences from this sample encode an identical CDR3 as well. This chain uses TRBV28 with TRBJ2-7; the match to TRBD1 covers 11 bases. The trim removed 5 bases at V and 3 bases at J, leaving 3 bases unmatched. Germline V gives CDR1 MDHEN, CDR2 SYDVKM. The CDR3 runs 14 residues. Here the CDR3 reads CASSRGTGGYEQYF. CDR3 in DNA: TGTGCCAGCAGTAGGGGGACAGGGGGCTACGAGCAGTACTTC.

The chain combines TRBV10-3 with TRBJ1-2; TRBD1 is a possible D gene (5 bases). CDR1 and CDR2 (germline): ENHRY, SYGVKD. Trimming took 4 bases from V and 4 from J, leaving 7 bases between them. This CDR3 contains 12 residues. DNA for the CDR3: TGTGCCATCAGTGCTGACAGCTATGGCTACACCTTC. Amino acids: CAISADSYGYTF.

CDR3 amino acids: CATSRGSFYTF. The CDR3 DNA reads as TGTGCCACCAGCAGAGGTAGTTTCTACACCTTC. The chain has TRBV15 and TRBJ1-2; no reliable D call. V lost 1 base, J lost 10 bases, and 7 bases lay in between. This CDR3 is built from 11 residues. The germline V gene encodes CDR1 LNHNV and CDR2 YYDKDF (reference sequence).

The rearrangement links TRBV5-4 to TRBJ1-4, with TRBD1 matching over 9 bases. This CDR3 is 18 amino acids long. Germline assignment: CDR1 SGHNT and CDR2 YYREEE (reference sequence). Trimming at V came to 0 bases and at J to 2 bases, leaving 8 bases not matched to a gene. This CDR3 reads CASSLGGTGRSTNEKLFF. The CDR3 nucleotides read TGTGCCAGCAGCTTGGGAGGGACAGGGAGGTCGACTAATGAAAAACTGTTTTTT. Drawing the rest from reference TRBV5-4 and TRBJ1-4, the complete variable domain is ETGVTQSPTHLIKTRGQQVTLRCSSQSGHNTVSWYQQALGQGPQFIFQYYREEENGRGNFPPRFSGLQFPNYSSELNVNALELDDSALYLCASSLGGTGRSTNEKLFFGSGTQLSVL.

The CDR3 sequence is CAWRRGEPYGYTF. The CDR3 region has the DNA TGTGCCTGGAGGAGGGGGGAGCCATATGGCTACACCTTC. The J gene is TRBJ1-2, the V gene TRBV30, with D maybe TRBD1 (6 bases). The CDR3 is 13 residues long. Germline CDR1 and CDR2: GTSNPN and SVGIG (reference sequence). V was cut by 3 bases and J by 5 bases, with 13 bases left in between.